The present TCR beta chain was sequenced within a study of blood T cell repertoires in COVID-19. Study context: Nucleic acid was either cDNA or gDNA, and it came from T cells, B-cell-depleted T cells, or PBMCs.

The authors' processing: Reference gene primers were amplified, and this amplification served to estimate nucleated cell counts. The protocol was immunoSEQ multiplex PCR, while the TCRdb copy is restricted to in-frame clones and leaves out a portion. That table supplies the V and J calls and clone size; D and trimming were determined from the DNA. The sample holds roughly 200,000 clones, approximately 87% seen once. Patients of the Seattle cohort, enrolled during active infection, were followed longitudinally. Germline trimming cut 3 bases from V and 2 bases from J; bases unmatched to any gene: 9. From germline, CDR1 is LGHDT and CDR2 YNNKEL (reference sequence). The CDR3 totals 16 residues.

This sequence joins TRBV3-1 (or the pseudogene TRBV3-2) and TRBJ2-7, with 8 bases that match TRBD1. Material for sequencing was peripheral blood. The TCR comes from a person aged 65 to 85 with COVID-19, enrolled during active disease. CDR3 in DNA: TGTGCCAGCAGCCAGTCCTCCGGGACAGGTACCTACGAGCAGTACTTC. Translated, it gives CASSQSSGTGTYEQYF.